This TCR beta chain was identified in a study of T cell responses to AZD1222 COVID-19 vaccine. Findings of the study overall: Among those given AZD1222, only six were seropositive at baseline. In all cases, repertoires were sampled only after the peak T cell response.

With regard to this clone: Its target is unknown.

Sequencing used immunoSEQ multiplex PCR; TCRdb keeps in-frame clones, though not all of them. The top ten clones hold 9% to 9.5% of a sample with about 120,000 clones, 70% to 90% of them seen once. CDR3 length equals 12 residues. The V segment lost 7 bases and the J segment 12 bases; nucleotides outside the gene matches: 8. The germline V gene has CDR1 LNHDA and CDR2 SQIVND (reference sequence). The specimen was peripheral blood, collected on day 0 of AZD1222 vaccination. The V gene is TRBV19, the J gene TRBJ2-1; 8 bases line up with TRBD2. The sequence came from an adult in good health. As DNA, the CDR3 is TGTGCCAGTAATAGCGGGGAAAGGGGGCAGTTCTTC. It translates to CASNSGERGQFF.